A single TCR beta chain is shown here with its context. Its antigen is unknown. Nothing much larger sits one base from this clone, and base qualities are not available. TCRbeta CDR3 regions were amplified from genomic DNA by means of the immunoSEQ Assay, a bias-controlled multiplex PCR. The authors' pipeline ran thus. Nucleated cell counts per sample were estimated from amplification of reference gene primers within the assay. To quantify the absolute abundance of each unique TCRbeta CDR3 rearrangement, sequence reads were collapsed and filtered. For each sample, productive Simpson clonality was calculated by taking the square root of Simpson's diversity index across productive rearrangements. The clones in this table, taken by TCRdb from immuneACCESS, are in-frame only. Not every clone is retained; where verified, under half of the shortfall comes from an unresolved V gene, and the cause of the rest is unknown. The V and J calls and clone size come from that table; D and trimming were worked out from the DNA. Counted in this sample were more than 250,000 clones; approximately 86% of them appeared once. Around 2.1% of the sample is in the top ten clones.

Looking up the germline V gene (reference sequence) yields CDR1 MNHEY and CDR2 SMNVEV. V drops 1 base and J drops 3 bases, leaving 6 bases in between. The CDR3 starts with the cysteine, ends with the phenylalanine, and has 13 residues. Only the CDR3 DNA is retained, 39 bases long and in frame from the first base. This specimen belongs to a study of blood T cell repertoires in COVID-19 (dated by TCRdb to between 2020 and 2021). Study-level background: Samples covering the acute and convalescent phases of COVID-19 were provided by collaborators in the United States, Italy and Spain. Subjects who had been exposed to COVID-19, were actively infected with it, or had recovered from it provided the deeply sampled blood TCRbeta repertoires that made up the dataset. The sample metadata nearly always contained a de-identified subject ID, COVID-19 status, age in years and sex. Samples came from the ongoing ImmuneRACE study (first 160 participants) plus 1,254 subjects from 6 global collaborators. Where HLA class I and class II types were available, the types were taken from metadata supplied by the sample provider, not from assay-based typing. The prospective study material was composed of cDNA or gDNA derived from T cells, B-cell-depleted T cells, or PBMCs. A freely available public database, intended as a resource for researchers studying the immune response to SARS-CoV-2, is where the repertoires were released. Here is what the overall study found, with its caveats: The amount of clinical and demographic metadata varied by source and participant and was provided uncurated.

Samples from volunteer blood donors who had recovered from COVID-19 were contributed by a second Seattle source. Collaborating institutions collected whole blood in K2EDTA tubes following their own protocols. For TCRbeta analysis, collaborators shipped samples as frozen whole blood, isolated PBMCs, or DNA extracted from either of those sample types. The sample was peripheral blood. The receptor was derived from a woman in her 30s who had recovered from COVID-19. Recombination joined TRBV27 with TRBJ1-1; the D gene cannot be named for sure. CDR3 region: CASSLFGDTEAFF. The nucleotide sequence reads as follows: TGTGCCAGCAGTTTATTCGGAGACACTGAAGCTTTCTTT.